This entry lists 13 T cell receptor beta chains sequenced from one sample in a study of T cell responses to AZD1222 COVID-19 vaccine. Sequencing used immunoSEQ multiplex PCR; TCRdb keeps in-frame clones, though not all of them. Of 99,000 or so clones in the sample, over 70% were seen once. Sequences were derived from peripheral blood, sampled on day 0 of AZD1222 vaccination. The receptor source for this set is an adult in good health.

The gene calls are TRBV28 and TRBJ2-1; D tentatively reads TRBD1 or TRBD2 (5 bases each). V was cut by 5 bases and J by 4 bases, with 18 bases left in between. Germline CDR1 and CDR2: MDHEN and SYDVKM. The CDR3 runs 16 residues. CDR3 protein: CASSTASGTVYNEQFF. CDR3 nucleotide sequence: TGTGCCAGCAGTACCGCATCCGGGACGGTTTACAATGAGCAGTTCTTC. Full variable domain (remainder filled in from reference TRBV28 and TRBJ2-1): DVKVTQSSRYLVKRTGEKVFLECVQDMDHENMFWYRQDPGLGLRLIYFSYDVKMKEKGDIPEGYSVSREKKERFSLILESASTNQTSMYLCASSTASGTVYNEQFFGPGTRLTVL.

The chain carries TRBV7-8 and TRBJ1-2; D unresolved. Germline V gene lookup returns CDR1 SGHVS and CDR2 FQNEAQ. The CDR3 is 17 amino acids. Trimming stripped 0 bases from V and 1 base from J, with 15 bases between. The DNA of the CDR3 is TGTGCCAGCAGCTTAGCCTCGTCCAATTTATTTAACTATGGCTACACCTTC. It specifies CASSLASSNLFNYGYTF.

This chain uses TRBV7-8 with TRBJ2-1; TRBD2 matches at 9 bases. J lost 7 bases, V lost 2 bases, and 6 bases had no gene match. The CDR3 runs 15 residues. In germline, CDR1 is SGHVS, CDR2 FQNEAQ. The CDR3 DNA sequence: TGTGCCAGCAGCTTATATTTAGCGGGAGTGAATGAGCAGTTCTTC. Protein: CASSLYLAGVNEQFF.

The chain has TRBV6-5 and TRBJ1-2; D is perhaps TRBD1 (6 bases). V lost 6 bases and J lost 4, with 15 bases in between. This CDR3 region has 14 residues. Germline V gives CDR1 MNHEY, CDR2 SVGAGI. The CDR3 bases are TGTGCCAGCAGACCGGACAGACTAGCCTATGGCTACACCTTC. Protein product: CASRPDRLAYGYTF.

The rearrangement joins TRBV19 to TRBJ2-3, with D uncertain. Trimming took off 5 bases at V and 5 bases at J, with 8 bases between the two ends. CDR1 and CDR2 (germline): LNHDA, SQIVND (reference sequence). This CDR3 has 12 amino acids. CDR3 in amino acids: CASSPRLDTQYF. The CDR3 region has the DNA TGTGCCAGTAGTCCAAGACTAGATACGCAGTATTTT.

This chain joins TRBV28 and TRBJ1-5, with 7 bases that match TRBD1. This CDR3 spans 13 amino acids. Germline-derived CDR1 and CDR2 are MDHEN and SYDVKM. V lost 7 bases, J lost 4 bases, and 4 bases stayed unmatched. The CDR3 here is CASKVTGNQPQHF. CDR3 bases: TGTGCCAGCAAGGTGACAGGGAATCAGCCCCAGCATTTT.

V and J are TRBV6-1 and TRBJ1-6; no clear D. The CDR3 spans 17 residues. V was shortened by 0 bases and J by 7 bases, with 16 bases between the two germline ends. Per the germline V gene, CDR1 is MNHNS and CDR2 is SASEGT. The CDR3 DNA reads as TGTGCCAGCAGTGAAGCTTTCGGAGCGGCCCAGAATTCACCCCTCCACTTT. Protein: CASSEAFGAAQNSPLHF.

In its sample, this clone was seen once. The chain is built from TRBV18 and TRBJ2-2, with 8 bases identical to TRBD1. The CDR3 is 15 amino acids. The V gene end was trimmed by 2 bases and the J gene end by 3 bases; junction bases not matched to a gene: 2. Germline CDR1 is KGHSH and CDR2 is LQKENI. CDR3 nucleotides: TGTGCCAGCTCACCATCGACAGGGGACACCGGGGAGCTGTTTTTT. It encodes CASSPSTGDTGELFF.

This rearrangement joins TRBV28 to TRBJ2-1; TRBD1 aligns across 8 bases. This CDR3 spans 15 amino acids. Germline CDR1 is MDHEN and CDR2 is SYDVKM. The V and J ends lost 8 bases and 7 bases, in that order; junction bases with no gene match: 13. The DNA of the CDR3 is TGTGCCAGCGAAAGGACAGGGTCCATGTCGAATGAGCAGTTCTTC. It yields the protein CASERTGSMSNEQFF.

The gene calls are TRBV12-3 or TRBV12-4 and TRBJ2-7; D possibly uses TRBD1 or TRBD2 (5 bases each). This CDR3 region has 12 residues. Trimming removed 9 bases at V and 0 bases at J, with 9 bases between. CDR3 in amino acids: CASRDHSYEQYF. The CDR3 DNA reads TGTGCCAGTAGGGACCACTCCTACGAGCAGTACTTC.

The chain combines TRBV18 with TRBJ1-6; no clear D. Trimming removed 4 bases from V and 0 bases from J, with 13 bases in between. CDR3 length equals 17 residues. Germline V gives CDR1 KGHSH, CDR2 LQKENI. The CDR3 DNA is TGTGCCAGCTCACAAGCCCCGGCCGGCTCCTATAATTCACCCCTCCACTTT. Translated: CASSQAPAGSYNSPLHF.

In regard to this clone: Mismatch with germline at one junction end may stem from a read error. The genes are TRBV7-2 and TRBJ1-5; D gene ambiguous. Germline V gene data show CDR1 as SGHTA and CDR2 as FQGNSA. CDR3 length: 15 residues. Here the CDR3 DNA reads TGTGCCAGCACCTTAGGTTTGGGGAACAATCAGCCCCAGCATTTT. Translating gives CASTLGLGNNQPQHF.

Regarding this clone: At the DNA level, this CDR3 is encoded by other sequences in the same sample as well. The rearrangement joins TRBV19 to TRBJ1-5; TRBD1 is a possible D gene (5 bases). V lost 3 bases to trimming and J lost 3 bases, with 9 bases between them. CDR3 length: 14 amino acids. CDR1 is LNHDA and CDR2 is SQIVND in the germline V gene (reference sequence). CDR3 sequence reads: CASSIRGSNQPQHF. In DNA form, the CDR3 reads TGTGCCAGTAGTATCCGGGGGTCCAATCAGCCCCAGCATTTT.